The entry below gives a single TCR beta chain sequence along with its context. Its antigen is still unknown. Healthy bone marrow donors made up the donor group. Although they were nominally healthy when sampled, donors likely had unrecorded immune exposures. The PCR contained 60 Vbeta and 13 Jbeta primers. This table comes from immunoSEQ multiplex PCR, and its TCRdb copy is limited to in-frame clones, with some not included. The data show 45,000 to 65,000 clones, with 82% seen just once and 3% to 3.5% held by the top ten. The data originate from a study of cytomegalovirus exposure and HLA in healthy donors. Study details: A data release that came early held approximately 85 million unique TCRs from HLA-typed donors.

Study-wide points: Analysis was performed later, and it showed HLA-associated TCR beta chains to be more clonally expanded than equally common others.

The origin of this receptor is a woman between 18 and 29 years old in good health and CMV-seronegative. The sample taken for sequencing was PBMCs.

CDR3 loop: CASSPAPGGSTEAFF. CDR3 sequence (DNA): TGCGCCAGCAGCCCCGCCCCAGGGGGTAGCACTGAAGCTTTCTTT. The J gene is TRBJ1-1, the V gene TRBV5-1, with 7 bases that match TRBD1. Looked up from germline, CDR1 is SGHRS and CDR2 is YFSETQ. The CDR3 sequence is 15 residues long. V was pared by 4 bases and J by 4 bases, with 10 bases of the junction left unmatched.